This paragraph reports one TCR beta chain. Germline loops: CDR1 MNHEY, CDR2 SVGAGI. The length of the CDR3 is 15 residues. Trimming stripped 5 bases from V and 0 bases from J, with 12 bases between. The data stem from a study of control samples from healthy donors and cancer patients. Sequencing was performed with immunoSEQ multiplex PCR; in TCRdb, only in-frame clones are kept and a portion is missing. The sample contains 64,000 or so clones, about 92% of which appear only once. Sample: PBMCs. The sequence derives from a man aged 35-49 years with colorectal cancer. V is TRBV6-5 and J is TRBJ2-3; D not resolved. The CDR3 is CASSPLSFSTDTQYF. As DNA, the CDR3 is TGTGCCAGCAGTCCCCTTTCATTTAGCACAGATACGCAGTATTTT.